The entry below describes one TCR beta chain. The sample belongs to a study of blood T cell repertoires in COVID-19. Study information: Acute-phase and convalescent COVID-19 samples originated in the United States, Italy and Spain. T cells, B-cell-depleted T cells, or PBMCs provided the cDNA or gDNA that served as material.

Authors' methods: From reference gene primer amplification, estimates of nucleated cell counts were derived. Libraries were prepared by immunoSEQ multiplex PCR; TCRdb keeps only in-frame clonotypes and omits some of them. That table supplies the V and J calls and clone size; D and trimming were determined from the DNA. The sample carries approximately 140,000 clones, under 85% recorded once. Germline loops: CDR1 SGDLS, CDR2 YYNGEE. CDR3 size: 15 residues. V was clipped by 4 bases and J by 5 bases, with 16 bases between them. The clonotype originates from a man between 35 and 55 years old with active or convalescent COVID-19. The chain carries TRBV9 and TRBJ1-5, with D perhaps matching TRBD1 (5 bases). What was sequenced was peripheral blood. DNA of the CDR3: TGTGCCAGCAGCTTCTCCGGGACGGGGGATCAGCCCCAGCATTTT. Protein: CASSFSGTGDQPQHF.